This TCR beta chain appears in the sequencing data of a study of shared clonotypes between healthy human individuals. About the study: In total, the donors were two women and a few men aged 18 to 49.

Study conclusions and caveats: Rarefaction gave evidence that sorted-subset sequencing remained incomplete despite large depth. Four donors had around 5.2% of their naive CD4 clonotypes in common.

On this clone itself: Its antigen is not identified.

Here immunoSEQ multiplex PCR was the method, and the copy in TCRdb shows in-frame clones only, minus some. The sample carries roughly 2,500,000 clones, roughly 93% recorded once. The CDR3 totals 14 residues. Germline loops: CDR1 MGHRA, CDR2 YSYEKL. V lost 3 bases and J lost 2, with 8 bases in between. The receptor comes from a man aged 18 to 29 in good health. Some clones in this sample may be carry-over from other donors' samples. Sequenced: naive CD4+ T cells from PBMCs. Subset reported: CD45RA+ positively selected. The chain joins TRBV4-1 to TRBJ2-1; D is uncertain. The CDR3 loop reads CASSQTFTYNEQFF. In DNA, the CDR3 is TGCGCCAGCAGCCAGACCTTTACCTACAATGAGCAGTTCTTC.